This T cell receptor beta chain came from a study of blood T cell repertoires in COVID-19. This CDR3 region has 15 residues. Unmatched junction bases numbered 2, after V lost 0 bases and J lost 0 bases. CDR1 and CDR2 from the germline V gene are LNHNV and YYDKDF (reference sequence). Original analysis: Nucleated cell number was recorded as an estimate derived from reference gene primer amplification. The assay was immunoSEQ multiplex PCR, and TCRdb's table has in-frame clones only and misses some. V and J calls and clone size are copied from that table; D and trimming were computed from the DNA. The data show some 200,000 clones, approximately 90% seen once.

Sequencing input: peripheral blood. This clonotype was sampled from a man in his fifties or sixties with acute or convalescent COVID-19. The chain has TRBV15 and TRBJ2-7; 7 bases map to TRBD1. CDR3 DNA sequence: TGTGCCACCAGCAGAGATTGGGACAGCTCCTACGAGCAGTACTTC. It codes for CATSRDWDSSYEQYF.